Each of the 4 T cell receptor beta chains below was sequenced from the same sample in a study of Ad26.COV2.S vaccination and SARS-CoV-2 variants. As for treatment: around 19 received Ad26.COV2.S at low or high dose, single or two shots; roughly five received placebo; per-sample allocation not given. Collection of the samples took place on day 63 after the first injection of vaccine or placebo. Repertoires were generated with immunoSEQ multiplex PCR, while TCRdb's copy carries only in-frame clones and drops some. This sample has 250,000 or so clones, with 70% to 90% found just once. Sequencing used peripheral blood, obtained in a trial of Ad26.COV2.S vaccine versus placebo. Receptor source: a person aged 18 to 65 who received the Ad26.COV2.S COVID-19 vaccine or a placebo.

The chain carries TRBV5-1 and TRBJ2-3, with 12 bases lining up with TRBD1. CDR3 length: 16 amino acids. J lost 6 bases, V lost 4 bases, and 9 bases had no gene match. The germline V gene has CDR1 SGHRS and CDR2 YFSETQ. The CDR3 here is CASSSPGTGGGDTQYF. CDR3 nucleotides: TGCGCCAGCAGCAGCCCTGGGACAGGGGGCGGTGATACGCAGTATTTT.

The chain uses TRBV18 and TRBJ2-7; D may correspond to TRBD1 or TRBD2 (5 bases each). V lost 3 bases, J lost 5 bases, and 17 bases lay in between. The CDR3 runs to 15 residues. The germline V gene encodes CDR1 KGHSH and CDR2 LQKENI. The CDR3 is CASSPYTGTANEQYV. In nucleotides, the CDR3 is TGTGCCAGCTCACCCTATACCGGGACCGCTAACGAGCAGTACGTC.

This clone was picked up one time. The CDR3 DNA follows: TGTGCCAGTAGTATAGATTCGGCACCGTCGGTCCGGTCAACCGGGGAGCTGTTTTTT. Its protein is CASSIDSAPSVRSTGELFF. V gene TRBV19 combines with J gene TRBJ2-2; D uncertain. Deletions cut 0 bases from V and 5 bases from J, with 22 bases between. The CDR3 is made up of 19 amino acids. Germline CDR1 LNHDA, CDR2 SQIVND (reference sequence).

This chain links TRBV7-3 with TRBJ1-1, with a possible D match to TRBD1 (5 bases). CDR3 length: 13 residues. The germline CDR1 and CDR2 sequences are SGHTA and FQGTGA. V gave up 2 bases and J gave up 1 base, with 5 bases separating them. The chain's CDR3 is CASSLQGNTEAFF. The CDR3 DNA reads TGTGCCAGCAGCTTACAGGGGAACACTGAAGCTTTCTTT.